This T cell receptor beta chain was captured in a study of control samples from healthy donors and cancer patients. Method: immunoSEQ multiplex PCR; TCRdb's copy keeps in-frame clones and lacks some. The sample lists about 160,000 clones, 96% seen once, with approximately 0.93% in the top ten. CDR1 SGHDN and CDR2 FVKESK come from the germline V gene. J lost 1 base, V lost 8 bases, and 14 bases had no gene match. The CDR3 has 18 amino acids. The TCR comes from a woman aged 25 to 39 in good health. V usage is TRBV14 and J usage is TRBJ2-6; 7 nucleotides agree with TRBD1. Material for sequencing was blood. In DNA, the CDR3 is TGTGCCAGCTGTACCCCCGACAGGGCAACTTCTGGGGCCAACGTCCTGACTTTC. Translating gives CASCTPDRATSGANVLTF.